These 19 T cell receptor beta chains were all obtained from the same sample, sequenced in a study of blood T cell repertoires in COVID-19. The protocol was immunoSEQ multiplex PCR, while the TCRdb copy is restricted to in-frame clones and leaves out a portion. The sample has roughly 150,000 clones; roughly 78% are singletons. Sequenced sample: peripheral blood. These receptor sequences come from a woman aged 55 to 70 with COVID-19, enrolled during active disease.

V is TRBV27 and J is TRBJ2-7; possible D gene TRBD2, 5 bases. The germline CDR1 and CDR2 sequences are MNHEY and SMNVEV (reference sequence). The CDR3 runs 13 residues. Trimming took 7 bases from V and 5 from J, leaving 15 bases between them. CDR3 bases: TGTGCCAGCAATTCACCCCTCGGGGACGAGCAGTACTTC. Its translation: CASNSPLGDEQYF.

A few counts support this clone. The V call is TRBV30, the J call TRBJ2-1; maybe TRBD2 (6 bases). There are 13 residues in the CDR3. CDR1 GTSNPN and CDR2 SVGIG come from the germline V gene (reference sequence). The V end lost 8 bases, the J end lost 1 base, and 12 bases lay between the germline ends. CDR3 DNA: TGTGCCCATCGGGCGGGATCCTACAATGAGCAGTTCTTC. Translating gives CAHRAGSYNEQFF.

The V call is TRBV6-5, the J call TRBJ2-7; 9 positions agree with TRBD1. This CDR3 is 15 amino acids long. Germline CDR1 reads MNHEY; CDR2 reads SVGAGI. V lost 6 bases and J lost 5; bases outside the gene matches: 11. CDR3 nucleotides: TGTGCCAGCAGGAGCAGGACAGGGGCATACGACGAGCAGTACTTC. It translates to CASRSRTGAYDEQYF.

This chain uses TRBV18 with TRBJ2-5, with 7 bases fitting TRBD2. Trimming cost V 2 bases and J 1 base; bases outside gene matches: 4. This CDR3 is 15 amino acids long. CDR1 is KGHSH, CDR2 LQKENI, per germline. CDR3 in DNA: TGTGCCAGCTCACCATTGGGAGGGACCCAAGAGACCCAGTACTTC. It translates to CASSPLGGTQETQYF. Full variable domain (remainder filled in from reference TRBV18 and TRBJ2-5): NAGVMQNPRHLVRRRGQEARLRCSPMKGHSHVYWYRQLPEEGLKFMVYLQKENIIDESGMPKERFSAEFPKEGPSILRIQQVVRGDSAAYFCASSPLGGTQETQYFGPGTRLLVL.

This clone was counted many times. The gene calls are TRBV19 and TRBJ1-2, with 7 bases matching TRBD1. Per germline, CDR1 LNHDA and CDR2 SQIVND (reference sequence). Trimming removed 6 bases from V and 5 bases from J; junction bases left unmatched: 15. The CDR3 runs 16 residues. CDR3 bases: TGTGCCAGTAGGAGCTTGGGACAGAAGAAAAGTTATGGCTACACCTTC. This encodes CASRSLGQKKSYGYTF.

The rearrangement uses TRBV10-3 and TRBJ2-1; 8 bases align to TRBD1. Trimming at V came to 3 bases and at J to 6 bases, leaving 10 bases not matched to a gene. The CDR3 contains 16 residues. Looked up from germline, CDR1 is ENHRY and CDR2 is SYGVKD. The CDR3 DNA reads as TGTGCCATCAGTGACTACGGCAGGGGGCGCGTCAATGAGCAGTTCTTC. Encoded protein: CAISDYGRGRVNEQFF.

The chain links TRBV5-1 to TRBJ2-5; the D gene is possibly TRBD2 (6 bases). Per germline, CDR1 SGHRS and CDR2 YFSETQ. Trimming took 1 base from V and 7 from J, leaving 14 bases between them. This CDR3 spans 14 amino acids. The DNA of the CDR3 is TGCGCCAGCAGCTTGAGTAGCGGTGGTGGGACCCAGTACTTC. It encodes CASSLSSGGGTQYF.

This clone has only one observation. This chain links TRBV5-1 with TRBJ2-7; TRBD1 agrees at 8 bases. V was clipped by 3 bases and J by 4 bases; unmatched bases: 12. There are 16 residues in the CDR3. Germline V CDR1 and CDR2: SGHRS, YFSETQ. This CDR3 reads CASSSGTGGLGYEQYF. For the CDR3, the DNA is TGCGCCAGCAGCTCCGGAACAGGGGGGCTAGGGTACGAGCAGTACTTC.

This chain links TRBV6-5 with TRBJ1-1, with 8 bases lining up with TRBD1. Germline CDR1 and CDR2: MNHEY and SVGAGI. The length of the CDR3 is 14 residues. With 9 bases clipped from V and 5 bases from J, the junction kept 11 bases outside the gene matches. The CDR3 spells CASIKRDRRTEAFF. The DNA of the CDR3 is TGTGCCAGTATAAAAAGGGACAGGCGAACTGAAGCTTTCTTT.

The V call is TRBV21-1, the J call TRBJ2-7; the table's D gene call, TRBD1, was not cross checked with the DNA. TRBV21-1 counts as a pseudogene. There are 16 residues in the CDR3. In nucleotides, the CDR3 is TGTGCCAGCAGCGAACTCATAGACAGGGGGATGAGGGAGCAGTACGTC. Amino acids: CASSELIDRGMREQYV.

This chain connects TRBV15 to TRBJ1-1; D is unclear. V lost 0 bases, J lost 7 bases, and 15 bases lay in between. The CDR3 sequence is 15 residues long. Germline-derived CDR1 and CDR2 are LNHNV and YYDKDF (reference sequence). Written as DNA, the CDR3 is TGTGCCACCAGCAGAGAAGAAACCTCATACAATGAAGCTTTCTTT. Translation gives CATSREETSYNEAFF.

The chain links TRBV6-1 to TRBJ1-1; D might be TRBD1 (5 bases). Trimming stripped 3 bases from V and 1 base from J, with 15 bases between. CDR1 is MNHNS and CDR2 is SASEGT in the germline V gene. This CDR3 has 16 residues. This chain's CDR3 is CASSEQVGAWNTEAFF. CDR3 bases: TGTGCCAGCAGTGAGCAAGTAGGGGCTTGGAACACTGAAGCTTTCTTT.

The chain couples TRBV7-2 to TRBJ1-5; no reliable D call. The CDR3 has 14 residues. The germline V gene has CDR1 SGHTA and CDR2 FQGNSA. The germline V and J ends were trimmed by 1 base and 0 bases, with 4 bases remaining between them. Here the CDR3 reads CASSLDYSNQPQHF. CDR3 in DNA: TGTGCCAGCAGCTTAGACTATAGCAATCAGCCCCAGCATTTT.

The J gene is TRBJ2-7, the V gene TRBV11-1; possible D gene TRBD2, 5 bases. Germline loops: CDR1 SGHAT, CDR2 FQDESV (reference sequence). This CDR3 is built from 14 residues. Trimming shortened V by 1 base and J by 3 bases, and 10 bases separated the two germline ends. The CDR3 sequence is CASSLGRALYEQYF. DNA for the CDR3: TGTGCCAGCAGCTTAGGGCGGGCTCTCTACGAGCAGTACTTC.

V and J are TRBV7-2 and TRBJ2-4; weak D call: TRBD2 (5 bases). Looked up from germline, CDR1 is SGHTA and CDR2 is FQGNSA. The CDR3 consists of 14 residues. V lost 5 bases and J 1 base, leaving 9 bases between the germline ends. CDR3 in amino acids: CASSPGVAKNIQYF. The DNA of the CDR3 is TGTGCCAGCAGCCCCGGGGTGGCCAAAAACATTCAGTACTTC.

V usage is TRBV7-2 and J usage is TRBJ2-1; 8 bases agree with TRBD1. Trimming removed 2 bases from V and 6 bases from J; junction bases left unmatched: 9. This CDR3 is built from 16 residues. Germline V gives CDR1 SGHTA, CDR2 FQGNSA. CDR3 region: CASSLSRGQGANEQFF. CDR3 nucleotides: TGTGCCAGCAGCTTATCAAGAGGACAGGGTGCCAATGAGCAGTTCTTC.

This clone came up once. Here the CDR3 DNA reads TGTGCCAGCAGTGAATGGGGCAGGGGGTTCCATGGCTACACCTTC. Translated, it gives CASSEWGRGFHGYTF. The V gene is TRBV25-1, the J gene TRBJ1-2; TRBD1 matches at 7 bases. In germline, CDR1 is MGHDK, CDR2 SYGVNS. There are 15 residues in the CDR3. The trim removed 1 base at V and 6 bases at J, leaving 8 bases unmatched.

The V call is TRBV28, the J call TRBJ1-2, with 10 bases matching TRBD1. The CDR3 runs 14 residues. The J segment lost 4 bases and the V segment lost 8 bases, leaving 7 bases of the junction unmatched. The V gene's germline CDR1 is MDHEN and CDR2 SYDVKM. As DNA, the CDR3 is TGTGCCAGCTTGACAGGGGGCGTTCGCTATGGCTACACCTTC. It translates to CASLTGGVRYGYTF.

The genes are TRBV5-5 and TRBJ2-6, with D possibly TRBD2 on 6 matching bases. This CDR3 comprises 17 residues. Germline lookup yields CDR1 SGHKS and CDR2 YYEKEE (reference sequence). V was trimmed by 4 bases and J by 1 base, leaving 15 bases between them. CDR3 DNA sequence: TGTGCCAGCAGCCGGGACGGGGGATTGTCTGGGGCCAACGTCCTGACTTTC. It is translated as CASSRDGGLSGANVLTF.